The rows below give T cell receptor beta chains drawn from one sample of a study of PD-1 blockade in mismatch repair-deficient tumors. The method was immunoSEQ multiplex PCR; TCRdb's version includes in-frame clones alone and lacks a portion of them. The sample carries some 120,000 clones, approximately 80% recorded once. The sequencing here drew on peripheral blood, taken 60 weeks after starting pembrolizumab. The source of these receptors is an adult with mismatch repair-deficient cancer. CDR3s include the opening cysteine and the closing phenylalanine or tryptophan. D genes are given only for firm matches. Size values are once, few and many counts, or a class for expanded clones, and some rows have none.

clone_size,d_call,j_call,v_call,cdr3_aa,cdr3_nt
-,-,TRBJ2-7,TRBV6-5,CASSLRAASLYEQYF,TGTGCCAGCAGTTTGAGAGCGGCCAGCCTCTACGAGCAGTACTTC
once,-,TRBJ1-1,TRBV27,CASSPGAGKAFF,TGTGCCAGCAGTCCCGGGGCCGGTAAAGCTTTCTTT
-,-,TRBJ2-1,TRBV2,CASSDERPSKVF,TGTGCCAGCAGTGACGAGCGGCCGTCCAAGGTCTTC
few,TRBD1,TRBJ1-2,TRBV2,CASSPDRVNYGYTF,TGTGCCAGCAGCCCGGACAGGGTAAACTATGGCTACACCTTC
-,-,TRBJ1-5,TRBV30,CAWCHWDWGGAQPQHF,TGTGCCTGGTGTCATTGGGACTGGGGGGGGGCTCAGCCCCAGCATTTT
-,-,TRBJ2-3,TRBV18,CASSPRDRNTDTQYF,TGTGCCAGCTCACCACGCGACAGGAACACAGATACGCAGTATTTT
-,-,TRBJ2-1,TRBV9,CASSSGTEPYNEQFF,TGTGCCAGCAGTTCCGGGACCGAACCCTACAATGAGCAGTTCTTC
-,TRBD2,TRBJ2-1,TRBV13,CASSIRTSGRFSEQFF,TGTGCCAGCAGCATAAGGACTAGCGGGAGGTTTAGTGAGCAGTTCTTC
-,-,TRBJ1-1,TRBV27,CASRPAGGGGTEAFF,TGTGCCAGCAGACCCGCGGGGGGGGGTGGCACTGAAGCTTTCTTT
-,-,TRBJ1-5,TRBV19,CASSILSGDNQPQHF,TGTGCCAGTAGTATCTTGAGCGGAGACAATCAGCCCCAGCATTTT
-,TRBD1,TRBJ2-2,TRBV19,CASCRDRGTGELFF,TGTGCCAGTTGTAGAGACAGGGGCACCGGGGAGCTGTTTTTT
-,-,TRBJ1-2,TRBV6-5,CASSYDSNYGYTF,TGTGCCAGCAGTTACGACAGTAACTATGGCTACACCTTC
few,TRBD1,TRBJ2-7,TRBV29-1,CSVDRRDRDSYEQYF,TGCAGCGTTGACCGTAGGGACAGGGATTCCTACGAGCAGTACTTC
-,-,TRBJ2-7,TRBV7-2,CASSLAASFSYEQYF,TGTGCCAGCAGCTTAGCGGCCTCGTTCTCCTACGAGCAGTACTTC
-,-,TRBJ2-5,TRBV7-7,CASSSGPNQETQYF,TGTGCTAGCAGCTCCGGACCGAACCAAGAGACCCAGTACTTC
-,-,TRBJ2-1,TRBV14,CASSQTGGTDNEQFF,TGTGCCAGCAGCCAGACAGGAGGAACAGACAATGAGCAGTTCTTC
-,-,TRBJ2-3,TRBV5-1,CASSSITLSDTQYF,TGCGCCAGCAGCTCTATCACGCTTTCAGATACGCAGTATTTT
-,TRBD2,TRBJ2-1,TRBV27,CASRPFGTSGPGNEQFF,TGTGCCAGCAGACCATTCGGGACTAGCGGGCCCGGCAATGAGCAGTTCTTC